A single sample is the source of the 25 T cell receptor beta chains below, sequenced in a study of CD8 T cells in ankylosing spondylitis. Using its own MiXCR run on the 5' RACE reads, TCRdb lists one record per CDR3 protein. Of 450,000 to 550,000 distinct CDR3 sequences listed, about 5.7% are singletons. These receptors have no known antigen. Overall study results and limits: Ankylosing spondylitis blood appeared to be characterized by a TCR beta motif of under ten highly homologous variants.

Material for sequencing was blood, either unsorted or a sorted T cell fraction (not recorded which). These TCRs come from a male donor with ankylosing spondylitis.

This clonotype has at least ten counts. The chain employs TRBV21-1 and TRBJ1-2; the DNA was not used to check the table's D call, TRBD1. TRBV21-1 is flagged as a pseudogene. The CDR3 loop spans 15 amino acids. CDR3 nucleotide sequence: TGTGCCAGCAGCAAAGATTACAGGGTGAGCTATGGCTACACCTTC. The encoded protein is CASSKDYRVSYGYTF.

There are a few counts of this clonotype. The rearrangement uses TRBV7-2 and TRBJ2-2; no reliable D call. The V end was cut by 5 bases, the J end by 6 bases, with 10 bases between. CDR1 SGHTA and CDR2 FQGNSA come from the germline V gene. CDR3 length: 13 residues. Here the CDR3 reads CASSPIGAGELFF. CDR3 DNA sequence: TGTGCCAGCAGCCCGATTGGGGCCGGGGAGCTGTTTTTT.

This clonotype was detected ten times or more. The gene calls are TRBV6-1 and TRBJ1-1, with 9 bases that match TRBD1. Germline V CDR1 and CDR2: MNHNS, SASEGT. V shed 5 bases and J 10 bases; nucleotides not matched to a gene: 11. The CDR3 has 14 residues. In DNA, the CDR3 is TGTGCCAGCAGTAGATCCGGGACAGGGAGGGGAGCTTTCTTT. This codes for CASSRSGTGRGAFF.

This clonotype occurred many times. The chain links TRBV7-9 to TRBJ1-1, with D possibly matching TRBD1 (5 bases). The germline V and J ends were trimmed by 3 bases and 0 bases, with 11 bases remaining between them. The germline CDR1 and CDR2 sequences are SEHNR and FQNEAQ (reference sequence). This CDR3 is built from 15 residues. This chain's CDR3 is CASSLGTPMNTEAFF. In DNA, the CDR3 is TGTGCCAGCAGCTTGGGGACGCCAATGAACACTGAAGCTTTCTTT.

This clonotype occurred many times. The chain has TRBV5-8 and TRBJ2-7, with unresolved D. The CDR3 is 15 amino acids. Trimming took 3 bases from V and 4 from J, leaving 17 bases between them. The germline V gene encodes CDR1 SGHTS and CDR2 YDEGEE. The CDR3 loop is CASSSSDLGWYEQYF. DNA of the CDR3: TGTGCCAGCAGCTCCTCCGACCTGGGATGGTACGAGCAGTACTTC. Filled out from reference TRBV5-8 and TRBJ2-7, the complete variable domain reads EAGVTQSPTHLIKTRGQQATLRCSPISGHTSVYWYQQALGLGLQFLLWYDEGEERNRGNFPPRFSGRQFPNYSSELNVNALELEDSALYLCASSSSDLGWYEQYFGPGTRLTVT.

Many counts were recorded for this clonotype. The genes are TRBV6-1 and TRBJ1-2; D remains ambiguous. Germline V gene data show CDR1 as MNHNS and CDR2 as SASEGT. V lost 6 bases, J lost 8 bases, and 19 bases lay in between. The CDR3 covers 14 residues. CDR3 sequence: CASSQNRDYLGYTF. CDR3 bases: TGTGCCAGCAGCCAGAATCGCGACTATCTCGGCTACACCTTC.

This chain joins TRBV20-1 and TRBJ2-1; 8 bases match TRBD2. The germline CDR1 and CDR2 sequences are DFQATT and SNEGSKA (reference sequence). This CDR3 spans 15 amino acids. With V trimmed by 1 base and J by 2 bases, 4 bases remained unmatched. Written as DNA, the CDR3 is TGCAGTGCTAGAGGACCGGGACTAGCCTACAATGAGCAGTTCTTC. Translating it yields CSARGPGLAYNEQFF.

This clonotype has a handful of counts. The chain employs TRBV24-1 and TRBJ2-7, with D possibly matching TRBD1 (5 bases). The V end was cut by 1 base, the J end by 2 bases, with 8 bases between. This CDR3 contains 14 residues. The V gene's germline CDR1 is KGHDR and CDR2 SFDVKD. The CDR3 nucleotides are TGTGCCACCAGTGATTTCAGGGCCCCCTACGAGCAGTACTTC. Residues: CATSDFRAPYEQYF.

This clonotype came up many times. The rearrangement links TRBV10-3 to TRBJ2-1; 9 bases map to TRBD2. The trim removed 8 bases at V and 7 bases at J, leaving 15 bases unmatched. The CDR3 is made up of 16 amino acids. Germline V gene lookup returns CDR1 ENHRY and CDR2 SYGVKD. This CDR3 is CAISGGQRGAGNEQFF. The CDR3 DNA sequence: TGTGCCATCTCCGGAGGGCAGCGGGGGGCGGGGAATGAGCAGTTCTTC.

This clonotype was seen ten or more times. The V call is TRBV5-6, the J call TRBJ2-3; TRBD2 might be the D (5 bases). In germline, CDR1 is SGHDT, CDR2 YYEEEE. The ends were cut back, 5 bases at V and 4 bases at J, with 5 bases in the middle. The CDR3 runs to 11 residues. The CDR3 sequence: CASRRADTQYF. The CDR3, as DNA: TGTGCCAGCAGGAGGGCAGATACGCAGTATTTT.

This clonotype has ten or more counts. The genes are TRBV9 and TRBJ2-4, with D perhaps matching TRBD1 (6 bases). The CDR3 runs 13 residues. With 0 bases removed from V and 7 bases from J, the gap between germline ends came to 8 bases. Germline loops: CDR1 SGDLS, CDR2 YYNGEE. The DNA for the CDR3 is TGTGCCAGCAGCGTAGGGCAGGGGAACATTCAGTACTTC. This gives the protein CASSVGQGNIQYF.

The table lists this clonotype with a few counts. The chain recombines TRBV9 with TRBJ2-1, with 8 bases aligning to TRBD2. The CDR3 has 17 amino acids. Germline V CDR1 and CDR2: SGDLS, YYNGEE. V was clipped by 3 bases and J by 0 bases; unmatched bases: 8. CDR3 residues: CASSAPRGGSSYNEQFF. Here the CDR3 DNA reads TGTGCCAGCAGCGCCCCTCGGGGGGGGAGCTCCTACAATGAGCAGTTCTTC.

Points on this clonotype: It may be a read error: a sequence one base away is much more abundant. V gene TRBV13 combines with J gene TRBJ2-2; maybe TRBD2 (5 bases). V was shortened by 5 bases and J by 6 bases, with 16 bases between the two germline ends. Germline values: CDR1 PRHDT, CDR2 FYEKMQ (reference sequence). The CDR3 runs 15 residues. CDR3 region: CASSPLWRRAGELFF. In nucleotides, the CDR3 is TGTGCCAGCAGCCCGCTGTGGCGGCGGGCCGGGGAGCTGTTTTTT.

This clonotype appeared many times. V gene TRBV20-1 combines with J gene TRBJ2-3; 9 bases match TRBD2. V trimming: 6 bases; J trimming: 4 bases; junction bases outside the gene matches: 5. The length of the CDR3 is 13 residues. The germline CDR1 and CDR2 sequences are DFQATT and SNEGSKA (reference sequence). The CDR3 is CSALLAGADTQYF. DNA of the CDR3: TGCAGTGCCCTACTAGCGGGCGCAGATACGCAGTATTTT.

V and J are TRBV29-1 and TRBJ1-5, with D unclear. In germline, CDR1 is SQVTM, CDR2 ANQGSEA. The CDR3 runs to 13 residues. Trimming pared 3 bases from V and 3 bases from J, leaving 9 bases between. CDR3 sequence reads: CSVEEQNNQPQHF. The CDR3 coding sequence is TGCAGCGTTGAGGAACAGAACAATCAGCCCCAGCATTTT.

This clonotype has a count of ten or more. This rearrangement joins TRBV25-1 to TRBJ2-7; D might be TRBD1 (6 bases). Deletions cut 10 bases from V and 0 bases from J, with 13 bases between. The CDR3 sequence is 13 residues long. Germline CDR1 MGHDK, CDR2 SYGVNS. For the CDR3, the DNA is TGTGCCACTTTGGACAGTAGCTCCTACGAGCAGTACTTC. Protein: CATLDSSSYEQYF.

In its sample, this clonotype was seen many times. This chain connects TRBV15 to TRBJ1-6; no definite D call. There are 13 residues in the CDR3. Per germline, CDR1 LNHNV and CDR2 YYDKDF (reference sequence). With 1 base removed from V and 6 bases from J, the gap between germline ends came to 4 bases. CDR3 coding DNA: TGTGCCACCAGCAGAGGGGGTAATTCACCCCTCCACTTT. This sequence encodes CATSRGGNSPLHF.

This clonotype was counted between two and nine times. The chain links TRBV7-2 to TRBJ2-1; D gene uncertain. Deletions cut 1 base from V and 0 bases from J, with 7 bases between. CDR3 length: 15 residues. Germline CDR1 reads SGHTA; CDR2 reads FQGNSA. The CDR3 sequence is CASSLVWGSYNEQFF. The DNA of the CDR3 is TGTGCCAGCAGCTTAGTTTGGGGCTCCTACAATGAGCAGTTCTTC.

The sample holds many counts of this clonotype. The CDR3 bases are TGTGCCAGCAGTACCTCGGACAGGGGTAACACTGAAGCTTTCTTT. Its translation: CASSTSDRGNTEAFF. This chain joins TRBV6-5 and TRBJ1-1; 9 bases are a match to TRBD1. The CDR3 sequence is 15 residues long. Germline V gene lookup returns CDR1 MNHEY and CDR2 SVGAGI. The trim removed 5 bases at V and 2 bases at J, leaving 6 bases unmatched.

The table lists this clonotype with many counts. This sequence joins TRBV29-1 and TRBJ1-3; no clear D. Germline loops: CDR1 SQVTM, CDR2 ANQGSEA. With 7 bases removed from V and 4 bases from J, the gap between germline ends came to 11 bases. The CDR3 is 12 residues long. The CDR3 here is CSAFKGGNTIYF. The DNA for the CDR3 is TGCAGCGCCTTTAAAGGGGGAAACACCATATATTTT.

This clonotype was seen many times. The chain couples TRBV20-1 to TRBJ1-1; D unresolved. The germline CDR1 and CDR2 sequences are DFQATT and SNEGSKA (reference sequence). The ends were cut back, 0 bases at V and 1 base at J, with 12 bases in the middle. This CDR3 comprises 15 residues. The CDR3 loop reads CSARDYVGGNTEAFF. CDR3 DNA sequence: TGCAGTGCTAGAGATTATGTCGGAGGGAACACTGAAGCTTTCTTT.

This clonotype was observed at least ten times. The V and J genes are TRBV7-2 and TRBJ1-2; TRBD1 matches 7 bases. The CDR3 runs 15 residues. With 3 bases clipped from V and 8 bases from J, the junction kept 12 bases outside the gene matches. Germline V gene lookup returns CDR1 SGHTA and CDR2 FQGNSA. CDR3 amino acids: CASSFAGTAASGYTF. The CDR3 bases are TGTGCCAGCAGCTTCGCAGGGACAGCGGCTTCGGGCTACACCTTC.

This chain joins TRBV5-6 and TRBJ2-2, with 7 positions matching TRBD2. Trimming removed 4 bases from V and 7 bases from J; junction bases left unmatched: 7. The CDR3 is 14 residues long. Germline CDR1 and CDR2: SGHDT and YYEEEE. The CDR3 sequence: CASSDTSAGGELFF. Here the CDR3 DNA reads TGTGCCAGCAGCGACACTAGCGCTGGCGGGGAGCTGTTTTTT.

This clonotype was observed many times. The genes are TRBV5-1 and TRBJ2-1; D is uncertain. Germline V lookup: CDR1 SGHRS, CDR2 YFSETQ. The length of the CDR3 is 16 residues. The ends were cut back, 0 bases at V and 0 bases at J, with 10 bases in the middle. This chain's CDR3 is CASSLAMGSSYNEQFF. CDR3 bases: TGCGCCAGCAGCTTGGCCATGGGAAGCTCCTACAATGAGCAGTTCTTC.

This clonotype was counted ten times or more. The genes are TRBV6-1 and TRBJ1-1; D call uncertain. Germline CDR1 reads MNHNS; CDR2 reads SASEGT. The CDR3 has 13 amino acids. The CDR3 is CASESGMNTEAFF. CDR3 in DNA: TGTGCTTCCGAATCGGGCATGAACACTGAAGCTTTCTTT.